This TCR beta chain was observed in a study of cytomegalovirus exposure and HLA in healthy donors. Points from the study as a whole: The majority of TCR sequences were rare, yet some public TCRs appeared in many donors. It was reported that the classifier diagnosed cytomegalovirus status with high specificity and sensitivity in both the original and validation cohorts.

With respect to this clone: Its cognate antigen is unknown.

Both 60 Vbeta primers and 13 Jbeta primers went into the PCR. Only in-frame clones appear in the TCRdb table, and some are missing; sequencing was by immunoSEQ multiplex PCR. Found here are under 200,000 clones, approximately 82% of them singletons; the top ten hold 5% to 7%. CDR3 length: 16 residues. Germline-derived CDR1 and CDR2 are SGHKS and YYEKEE (reference sequence). Trimming cost V 4 bases and J 0 bases; bases outside gene matches: 4. The gene calls are TRBV5-5 and TRBJ2-4, with TRBD1 identical over 10 bases. This receptor was identified in a man aged 50-59 years in good health and CMV-seropositive. The sample was PBMCs. The CDR3 nucleotides read TGTGCCAGCAGCGAGGGACAGGGGCTAGCCAAAAACATTCAGTACTTC. It codes for CASSEGQGLAKNIQYF.